This record looks at one T cell receptor beta chain sequence and its context. Its antigen is not identified. Its ends do not fully match the called genes, so a read error is possible. This sample was taken from a study of T cell repertoires in cytomegalovirus infection. Points from the study as a whole: Accumulated public TCR beta family frequency recognized individuals carrying CMV together with the relevant HLA.

In germline, CDR1 is SEHNR, CDR2 FQNEAQ (reference sequence). This CDR3 region has 12 residues. Each CDR3 protein is one row after TCRdb ran MiXCR on the reads. The table shows about 770,000 distinct CDR3 sequences, with just under 30% occurring only once. The TCR comes from a human donor in good health (CMV status not recorded). Some clones in this sample may be carry-over from other donors' samples. Material: cultured CD8+ T cells from PBMCs, obtained from culture after CMV antigen stimulation. This chain connects TRBV7-9 to TRBJ1-1; D unclear. As DNA, the CDR3 is TGTGCCAGCACCTTAACGGAAATCGGTGCTTTCTTT. This encodes CASTLTEIGAFF.